What follows describes a single T cell receptor beta chain. Its target is not known. The data were taken from a study of blood T cells in healthy people across ages. The germline CDR1 and CDR2 sequences are LGHNA and YNFKEQ. Trimming shortened V by 0 bases and J by 1 base, and 14 bases separated the two germline ends. The length of the CDR3 is 17 residues. Study outcomes and limitations: Donor CMV status was unknown, possibly confounding expanded clonotype changes. Fewer expanded clones and more diversity marked long-lived versus aged donors. Unsorted PBMC input precluded a conclusive naive versus antigen-experienced comparison.

PCR was performed a second time for roughly 7 to 11 cycles using a sample-barcoded 5' primer and a J-beta primer mix. Using its own MiXCR run on the 5' RACE reads, TCRdb lists one record per CDR3 protein. This sample has hundreds of thousands of distinct CDR3 sequences, with about 61% found just once. This sequence joins TRBV4-2 and TRBJ2-3; D perhaps matches TRBD2 (6 bases). Sequencing was carried out using blood. The sequence derives from a man aged 35-49 years in good health. The CDR3 loop is CASSQDEEGAGTDTQYF. The CDR3 nucleotides read TGTGCCAGCAGCCAAGATGAGGAGGGAGCAGGCACAGATACGCAGTATTTT.